This T cell receptor (beta chain) derives from a study of PD-L1 blockade in urothelial cancer. About the study: Analysis of blood occurred 3 weeks (second dose) and 6 weeks after treatment start.

This CDR3 is built from 14 residues. The V gene lost 0 bases and the J gene lost 3 bases, with 7 bases spanning the gap. Germline V gene data show CDR1 as SGDLS and CDR2 as YYNGEE. Spiking of synthetic TCR analog templates was performed in each PCR. Generated by immunoSEQ multiplex PCR, the TCRdb table keeps only in-frame clones and is missing some. The sample lists 30,000 to 40,000 clones, approximately 90% seen once, with 11% in the top ten. The sample's time point: pretreatment peripheral blood. The material sequenced was PBMCs, taken around atezolizumab (anti-PD-L1) treatment. This clonotype was obtained from a woman aged 60-70 years with urothelial cancer. V gene TRBV9 combines with J gene TRBJ2-1; D is possibly TRBD1 (5 bases). The CDR3 bases are TGTGCCAGCAGCGTAGCACAGGACTACAATGAGCAGTTCTTC. This sequence encodes CASSVAQDYNEQFF.